These 23 T cell receptor beta chains share one sample of origin, sequenced in a study of T cell changes during pregnancy in multiple sclerosis. Repertoires were generated with immunoSEQ multiplex PCR, while TCRdb's copy carries only in-frame clones and drops some. This table has 64,000 or so clones, approximately 90% appearing once. The source material was peripheral blood, sampled in the first trimester of pregnancy. These receptors were taken from a female donor with multiple sclerosis, enrolled in a pregnancy study.

This chain connects TRBV14 to TRBJ2-7; D might be TRBD2 (6 bases). CDR1 and CDR2 from the germline V gene are SGHDN and FVKESK. This CDR3 spans 14 amino acids. Trimming left V 3 bases short and J 5 bases short, with 14 bases between. In nucleotides, the CDR3 is TGTGCCAGCAGCCACCGGCGGGGTACGGACGAGCAGTACTTC. It encodes CASSHRRGTDEQYF. Filled out from reference TRBV14 and TRBJ2-7, the complete variable domain reads EAGVTQFPSHSVIEKGQTVTLRCDPISGHDNLYWYRRVMGKEIKFLLHFVKESKQDESGMPNNRFLAERTGGTYSTLKVQPAELEDSGVYFCASSHRRGTDEQYFGPGTRLTVT.

The chain links TRBV6-4 to TRBJ2-2; no clear D. The V and J ends lost 0 bases and 4 bases respectively, with 12 bases between them. Per the germline V gene, CDR1 is MRHNA and CDR2 is SNTAGT. This CDR3 is 16 amino acids long. CDR3 in amino acids: CASSDSLAASTGELFF. CDR3 coding DNA: TGTGCCAGCAGTGACTCTTTGGCGGCTAGCACCGGGGAGCTGTTTTTT.

This clone was counted a single time. This sequence joins TRBV28 and TRBJ2-7; weak D call: TRBD2 (6 bases). In germline, CDR1 is MDHEN, CDR2 SYDVKM. Trimming shortened V by 5 bases and J by 2 bases, and 16 bases separated the two germline ends. The CDR3 is made up of 15 amino acids. The CDR3 loop reads CASSLRGSLTYEQYF. CDR3 bases: TGTGCCAGCAGTCTCCGGGGGAGTTTAACCTACGAGCAGTACTTC.

The chain combines TRBV27 with TRBJ2-2, with D perhaps TRBD1 (5 bases). The CDR3 consists of 15 residues. V lost 6 bases and J 0 bases, leaving 11 bases between the germline ends. Per the germline V gene, CDR1 is MNHEY and CDR2 is SMNVEV (reference sequence). The CDR3, as DNA: TGTGCCAGCAGCCGACAGACCACGAACACCGGGGAGCTGTTTTTT. Residues: CASSRQTTNTGELFF.

The V call is TRBV6-5, the J call TRBJ2-7, with D perhaps matching TRBD1 (6 bases). The V and J ends lost 4 bases and 6 bases respectively, with 22 bases between them. From germline, CDR1 is MNHEY and CDR2 SVGAGI. The CDR3 is made up of 16 amino acids. The CDR3 is CASSSQAGVVPAEQYF. CDR3 DNA sequence: TGTGCCAGCAGTTCGCAAGCAGGGGTTGTCCCCGCCGAGCAGTACTTC.

The chain is built from TRBV28 and TRBJ2-2; TRBD1 matches at 8 bases. Trimming at V came to 3 bases and at J to 1 base, leaving 4 bases not matched to a gene. Germline-derived CDR1 and CDR2 are MDHEN and SYDVKM. The CDR3 covers 16 residues. For the CDR3, the DNA is TGTGCCAGCAGTTTGCTACAGGGGGTGAACACCGGGGAGCTGTTTTTT. Its translation is CASSLLQGVNTGELFF.

The rearrangement joins TRBV4-3 to TRBJ2-1; 12 bases map to TRBD2. Germline CDR1 and CDR2: LGHNA and YSLEER. The trim removed 4 bases at V and 2 bases at J, leaving 6 bases unmatched. The CDR3 contains 17 residues. In nucleotides, the CDR3 is TGCGCCAGCAGCCCCGGAAGACTAGCGGGAGCCTACAATGAGCAGTTCTTC. Encoded protein: CASSPGRLAGAYNEQFF.

V is TRBV14 and J is TRBJ1-1, with D possibly matching TRBD1 (6 bases). The germline gives CDR1 SGHDN, CDR2 FVKESK. Trimming pared 1 base from V and 3 bases from J, leaving 12 bases between. The CDR3 length is 15 residues. CDR3 amino acids: CASSQVQGRYTEAFF. CDR3 bases: TGTGCCAGCAGCCAAGTACAGGGAAGGTACACTGAAGCTTTCTTT.

This CDR3 reads CASRGGFSGSSYEQYF. In DNA, the CDR3 is TGTGCCAGCAGGGGGGGGTTCAGCGGGAGCTCCTACGAGCAGTACTTC. J is TRBJ2-7 and V is TRBV2, with 8 bases that match TRBD2. With 6 bases clipped from V and 0 bases from J, the junction kept 10 bases outside the gene matches. Germline CDR1 is SNHLY and CDR2 is FYNNEI. The CDR3 sequence is 16 residues long.

The rearrangement uses TRBV19 and TRBJ1-2; the match to TRBD1 covers 8 bases. Unmatched junction bases numbered 5, after V lost 3 bases and J lost 2 bases. CDR3 length: 15 residues. Germline V lookup: CDR1 LNHDA, CDR2 SQIVND (reference sequence). The DNA for the CDR3 is TGTGCCAGTAGTATGCCGGGACAGGCGAACTATGGCTACACCTTC. This gives the protein CASSMPGQANYGYTF.

The rearrangement links TRBV28 to TRBJ1-5, with TRBD1 matching over 8 bases. The V segment lost 5 bases and the J segment 3 bases; nucleotides outside the gene matches: 9. The CDR3 length is 16 residues. CDR1 and CDR2 (germline): MDHEN, SYDVKM. The CDR3 DNA is TGTGCCAGCAGTAAAAGAAGACAGGGGTACAATCAGCCCCAGCATTTT. This gives the protein CASSKRRQGYNQPQHF.

This clone showed up just once. J is TRBJ1-1 and V is TRBV18; D is unresolved. The CDR3 runs to 16 residues. V was cut by 2 bases and J by 4 bases, with 17 bases left in between. The germline gives CDR1 KGHSH, CDR2 LQKENI. The CDR3, as DNA: TGTGCCAGCTCACCATCTAGTCCCGGTTCGGGCACTGAAGCTTTCTTT. This encodes CASSPSSPGSGTEAFF.

The rearrangement uses TRBV7-2 and TRBJ2-5; perhaps TRBD2 as D (5 bases). V lost 8 bases and J 4 bases, leaving 17 bases between the germline ends. Germline assignment: CDR1 SGHTA and CDR2 FQGNSA. The CDR3 sequence is 14 residues long. CDR3 sequence reads: CASGQQPRGETQYF. CDR3 in DNA: TGTGCCAGCGGTCAGCAACCCCGGGGAGAGACCCAGTACTTC.

CDR3 residues: CASSRNPGLAGHEQYF. DNA for the CDR3: TGTGCCAGTTCTAGAAACCCGGGACTAGCGGGACACGAGCAGTACTTC. This chain uses TRBV19 with TRBJ2-7, with 13 bases aligning to TRBD2. V dropped 8 bases and J dropped 5; count of bases not matched to a gene: 12. This CDR3 contains 16 residues. The germline V gene has CDR1 LNHDA and CDR2 SQIVND (reference sequence).

The chain recombines TRBV27 with TRBJ2-2; D is undetermined. Germline V gene data show CDR1 as MNHEY and CDR2 as SMNVEV (reference sequence). Between the trimmed V and J ends, which lost 4 bases and 3 bases, there was a span of 3 bases. The CDR3 spans 12 residues. In nucleotides, the CDR3 is TGTGCCAGCAGTTCTTACACCGGGGAGCTGTTTTTT. It codes for CASSSYTGELFF.

The rearrangement joins TRBV7-9 to TRBJ2-5, with a tentative D call TRBD1 (6 bases). Per germline, CDR1 SEHNR and CDR2 FQNEAQ (reference sequence). There are 14 residues in the CDR3. The ends were cut back, 3 bases at V and 1 base at J, with 9 bases in the middle. CDR3 nucleotide sequence: TGTGCCAGCAGCTTGAGGACAGTCCAAGAGACCCAGTACTTC. It encodes CASSLRTVQETQYF.

This clone has a single count. In DNA form, the CDR3 reads TGTGCCAGCAGTTATGCGGTCTACACTGAAGCTTTCTTT. It is translated as CASSYAVYTEAFF. V usage is TRBV27 and J usage is TRBJ1-1; no reliable D call. The length of the CDR3 is 13 residues. CDR1 and CDR2 from the germline V gene are MNHEY and SMNVEV (reference sequence). V lost 4 bases and J 3 bases, leaving 9 bases between the germline ends.

The gene calls are TRBV5-6 and TRBJ2-7; D perhaps matches TRBD2 (6 bases). The V gene's germline CDR1 is SGHDT and CDR2 YYEEEE. Trimming cost V 0 bases and J 6 bases, with 16 bases left between them. This CDR3 has 15 residues. The CDR3 loop is CASSLVAGPRGEQYF. CDR3 sequence (DNA): TGTGCCAGCAGCTTGGTGGCGGGGCCACGGGGCGAGCAGTACTTC.

The V call is TRBV7-9, the J call TRBJ1-4; possible D gene TRBD1, 5 bases. The CDR3 has 14 amino acids. Trimming took off 0 bases at V and 8 bases at J, with 10 bases between the two ends. Germline V gene data show CDR1 as SEHNR and CDR2 as FQNEAQ (reference sequence). CDR3 in amino acids: CASSLARGIEKLFF. The CDR3 region has the DNA TGTGCCAGCAGCTTAGCCCGGGGGATAGAAAAACTGTTTTTT.

The V gene is TRBV28, the J gene TRBJ2-7; D gene uncertain. This CDR3 has 12 residues. Trimming removed 4 bases at V and 3 bases at J, with 7 bases between. In germline, CDR1 is MDHEN, CDR2 SYDVKM. CDR3 DNA sequence: TGTGCCAGCAGTTGGCGGAGCTACGAGCAGTACTTC. Protein: CASSWRSYEQYF.

The chain is built from TRBV20-1 and TRBJ2-5, with D tentatively TRBD2 (6 bases). The ends were cut back, 5 bases at V and 9 bases at J, with 13 bases in the middle. The germline CDR1 and CDR2 sequences are DFQATT and SNEGSKA (reference sequence). The CDR3 has 11 amino acids. CDR3 sequence: CSAFGPGAQYF. The DNA of the CDR3 is TGCAGTGCTTTCGGGCCGGGGGCCCAGTACTTC.

The chain carries TRBV25-1 and TRBJ1-2; 9 nucleotides match TRBD1. V dropped 5 bases and J dropped 2; count of bases not matched to a gene: 3. In germline, CDR1 is MGHDK, CDR2 SYGVNS. The length of the CDR3 is 14 residues. CDR3 sequence (DNA): TGTGCCAGCAGTCGAGGGACAGGGAACTATGGCTACACCTTC. It codes for CASSRGTGNYGYTF.

The V and J genes are TRBV28 and TRBJ2-6, with 10 bases aligning to TRBD1. Germline V gene sequence: CDR1 MDHEN, CDR2 SYDVKM. The CDR3 extends over 13 amino acids. CDR3 in amino acids: CGTGGSGANVLTF. CDR3 DNA sequence: TGTGGGACAGGGGGCTCTGGGGCCAACGTCCTGACTTTC.